This paragraph covers one T cell receptor (beta chain) sequence. The antigen remains undetermined. J was trimmed by 8 bases and V by 2 bases; bases with no gene match: 12. The CDR3 covers 15 residues. Germline CDR1 and CDR2: LNHDA and SQIVND (reference sequence). The PCR contained 60 Vbeta and 13 Jbeta primers. TCRdb's table, derived via immunoSEQ multiplex PCR, lists solely in-frame clones and lacks some. Its clone listing holds just over 150,000 clones. There were likely unrecorded immune exposures, though donors were nominally healthy when sampled. This entry is derived from a study of cytomegalovirus exposure and HLA in healthy donors. Study-wide context: An analysis done earlier identified 120 million or so unique TCR beta sequences from around 180 million T cells.

Whole-study results and caveats: Roughly uniform depth of sequencing across donors was assumed in presence/absence analyses. Highly shared variants forming one cluster were likely a sequencing artifact.

This receptor was obtained from a man aged 25 to 40 in good health and CMV-seronegative. The rearrangement links TRBV19 to TRBJ2-7, with 7 bases matching TRBD1. Sequencing input: PBMCs. Here the CDR3 DNA reads TGTGCCAGTAGTATAAATTGGGACAGACCTGGGCAGCAGTACTTC. This sequence encodes CASSINWDRPGQQYF.